Described below is a single T cell receptor beta chain sequence and its context. The data belong to a study of blood T cell repertoires in COVID-19. Across the whole study: The cDNA or gDNA used as material had been derived from T cells, B-cell-depleted T cells, or PBMCs.

As originally analysed: Amplification with reference gene primers provided the estimates of nucleated cell counts. This table comes from immunoSEQ multiplex PCR, and its TCRdb copy is limited to in-frame clones, with some not included. The DNA gave D and trimming, while V, J and clone size come from that table. The table lists about 210,000 clones, over 75% of them singletons, with roughly 12% in the top ten. The TCR originated in a human donor in a cohort sampled during active COVID-19. Sequenced input: peripheral blood.

CDR3 sequence: CASSFGQGSTDTQYF. The CDR3 nucleotides are TGCGCCAGCAGTTTTGGACAGGGGAGCACAGATACGCAGTATTTT. The rearrangement uses TRBV5-1 and TRBJ2-3, with 9 bases fitting TRBD1. Germline values: CDR1 SGHRS, CDR2 YFSETQ. With 5 bases clipped from V and 0 bases from J, the junction kept 4 bases outside the gene matches. There are 15 residues in the CDR3.